This record looks at one T cell receptor beta chain sequence and its context. Its antigen is still unknown. Base quality data are lacking; no much larger clone is found one base away. High-throughput TCR beta sequencing profiled peripheral blood CD8+ and CD4+ T cells from healthy donors, Susac syndrome patients and multiple sclerosis patients. Susac syndrome patients met recently defined diagnostic criteria for definite or probable disease. Bulk CD8+ and CD4+ T cells were purified magnetically by negative isolation, whereas CD8+ TEMRA cells were enriched by FACS. Blood was drawn into EDTA tubes, processed within 24 hours, and PBMCs were isolated by density gradient centrifugation. PBMCs destined for TCR sequencing were cryopreserved in liquid nitrogen and later thawed in a 37 °C water bath. A purity of at least 90% was achieved for sorted or isolated CD4+, CD8+ and CD8+ TEMRA cells. RNA was extracted using the RNeasy kit, and roughly 0.5 to 1 microgram was reverse transcribed with random hexamers. The immunoSEQ multiplex PCR assay, covering 54 Vbeta and 13 Jbeta segments, was used to amplify TCR beta CDR3 regions. PCR amplification bias was corrected by using a synthetic template baseline for primer optimization and computational correction. Per the original workflow: Reads were assigned to V, D and J genes according to IMGT and analyzed in immunoSEQ Analyzer, with only productive sequences retained. To calculate clonality, Shannon entropy was normalized by log2 of the number of productive unique sequences and then subtracted from one. For each patient and control, public and private clones were evaluated within the 100 most prevalent clones. Clones were defined as Susac-specific if absent from the healthy and MS cohorts, from around 1,000 published viral clones and from other ImmuneACCESS disease sequences. TCRdb passed the public sequencing reads through fastp at Q25 and MiXCR, retaining productive beta sequences. Records with the same CDR3 protein are collapsed into one entry carrying the most frequent genes and DNA. The V and J calls here are based on TCRdb, not the publication. The sample data list 140,000 to 150,000 distinct CDR3 sequences, and approximately 96% of these were observed just once. 0.065% to 0.1% of the sample belongs to the ten largest clones.

From the germline V gene, CDR1 is KGHSH and CDR2 is LQKENI. The CDR3 measures 13 amino acids from cysteine to phenylalanine. Only the CDR3 region is kept as DNA, spanning 39 bases read in frame from base 1. V and J are truncated by 3 bases and 11 bases respectively, leaving an intervening sequence of 11 bases. The data were obtained in a study of CD8 T cells in Susac syndrome (dated by TCRdb to about 2019). Turning to the overall study: Among the Susac syndrome patients who were sequenced, clinically active disease was present in more than 5 and clinical remission was observed in under ten. Susac syndrome patients were therapy-naive, on corticosteroids (some also receiving IVIg), or on IVIg alone at blood withdrawal. The study used repertoire sequencing to test whether antigen drove CD8+ T cell activation and differentiation in Susac syndrome. Study-level results and caveats: The CD4+ T cell repertoire of patients with Susac syndrome showed no detectable clonal expansion. The study acknowledged that relatively few individuals were included in the TCR sequencing and HLA analysis.

The source material was CD4+ T cells from PBMCs. The chain is made from TRBV18 and TRBJ1-6; no D segment can be confidently identified. This TCR derives from a human donor with Susac syndrome. The bases are TGTGCCAGCTCACCCCAGACCGTTCCACCCCTCCACTTT. Its translation is CASSPQTVPPLHF.